These 25 T cell receptor beta chains were all obtained from the same sample, sequenced in a study of T cells in Graves' hyperthyroidism and ophthalmopathy. RNA transcripts were the template for amplifying TCR beta CDR3 regions. With the HTBI primer set, the TCR CDR3 went through a first round of RT-PCR. One entry per CDR3 protein results from TCRdb running MiXCR on the multiplex PCR reads. The sample includes 360,000 or so distinct CDR3 sequences, 13% to 15% seen only once; the top ten take approximately 19%. The source material was blood. Receptors originate from a woman aged 55 to 70 with Graves' ophthalmopathy.

The table lists this clonotype with a few counts. For the CDR3, the DNA is TGTGCCTGGCGCGTGGCTAGCGGGATTCGAGATGAGCAGTTCTTC. Protein: CAWRVASGIRDEQFF. The chain recombines TRBV5-4 with TRBJ2-1; 9 positions agree with TRBD2. CDR1 and CDR2 (germline): SGHNT, YYREEE (reference sequence). The V segment lost 10 bases and the J segment 8 bases; nucleotides outside the gene matches: 16. CDR3 length: 15 amino acids.

This clonotype was observed a few times. The genes are TRBV29-1 and TRBJ2-2; 14 nucleotides line up with TRBD2. The CDR3 loop spans 16 amino acids. In germline, CDR1 is SQVTM, CDR2 ANQGSEA. V shed 6 bases and J 4 bases; nucleotides not matched to a gene: 7. The CDR3 here is CSVPGLAGASTGELFF. The CDR3 coding sequence is TGCAGCGTACCGGGACTAGCGGGAGCCAGCACCGGGGAGCTGTTTTTT.

This clonotype was recorded at least ten times. The V call is TRBV30, the J call TRBJ2-1, with D possibly TRBD2 on 6 matching bases. V was pared by 1 base and J by 0 bases, with 13 bases between. Germline values: CDR1 GTSNPN, CDR2 SVGIG (reference sequence). This CDR3 is 16 amino acids long. DNA of the CDR3: TGTGCCTGGAGTGACGGGGTAGCGGCCTCCTACAATGAGCAGTTCTTC. It encodes CAWSDGVAASYNEQFF.

The CDR3 protein is CASSLVTSSNQPQHF. DNA of the CDR3: TGTGCCAGCAGCTTGGTGACTTCTAGCAATCAGCCCCAGCATTTT. The chain combines TRBV5-8 with TRBJ1-5; D is uncertain. The CDR3 is made up of 15 amino acids. Germline CDR1 reads SGHTS; CDR2 reads YDEGEE. The V and J ends lost 0 bases and 0 bases respectively, with 7 bases between them.

This clonotype turned up a few times. CDR3 DNA: TGTGCCAGCAGCGTAGCGGGACAGGCTGGAAACACCATATATTTT. The encoded protein is CASSVAGQAGNTIYF. This chain links TRBV9 with TRBJ1-3, with TRBD1 matching 8 bases. Per the germline V gene, CDR1 is SGDLS and CDR2 is YYNGEE. The J segment lost 2 bases and the V segment lost 0 bases, leaving 1 base of the junction unmatched. The CDR3 consists of 15 residues.

This clonotype showed up many times. This chain connects TRBV3-1 to TRBJ2-5; D is uncertain. V was shortened by 1 base and J by 5 bases, with 5 bases between the two germline ends. CDR1 is LGHDT, CDR2 YNNKEL, per germline (reference sequence). The CDR3 sequence is 12 residues long. CDR3 coding DNA: TGTGCCAGCAGCCAAGTAGTGGAGACCCAGTACTTC. Its protein is CASSQVVETQYF.

At least ten counts were recorded for this clonotype. V is TRBV27 and J is TRBJ2-3; TRBD2 matches 15 bases. The CDR3 has 19 amino acids. CDR1 MNHEY and CDR2 SMNVEV come from the germline V gene (reference sequence). Germline trimming cut 5 bases from V and 4 bases from J; bases unmatched to any gene: 13. CDR3 region: CASSPGLAGGLSLPDTQYF. The CDR3 DNA reads TGTGCCAGCAGTCCGGGACTAGCGGGAGGCCTTTCCCTGCCAGATACGCAGTATTTT.

This clonotype showed up many times. This rearrangement joins TRBV7-3 to TRBJ2-1; 9 bases map to TRBD1. Germline trimming cut 5 bases from V and 9 bases from J; bases unmatched to any gene: 8. The CDR3 extends over 14 amino acids. Germline V gene sequence: CDR1 SGHTA, CDR2 FQGTGA. In nucleotides, the CDR3 is TGTGCCAGCAGCCCCGGACAGGGGCGTGGTGAGCAGTTCTTC. This encodes CASSPGQGRGEQFF.

This clonotype was seen at least ten times. This chain connects TRBV12-3 or TRBV12-4 to TRBJ1-4; D unclear. V was shortened by 7 bases and J by 4 bases, with 10 bases between the two germline ends. CDR3 length equals 13 residues. CDR3 DNA sequence: TGTGCCAGCACCAATGACCTTAATGAAAAACTGTTTTTT. Translated, it gives CASTNDLNEKLFF.

This chain links TRBV11-2 with TRBJ2-3; 8 bases align to TRBD2. V lost 5 bases to trimming and J lost 6 bases; unmatched junction nucleotides: 31. The CDR3 spans 22 residues. Looked up from germline, CDR1 is SGHAT and CDR2 is FQNNGV. For the CDR3, the DNA is TGTGCCAGCAGCCCCCGTCACCGAGGCCCGCTGGAGCGGGAGAGCCCCGGGGATACGCAGTATTTT. This translates into CASSPRHRGPLERESPGDTQYF.

This clonotype has ten or more counts. This chain joins TRBV27 and TRBJ2-1; D possibly matches TRBD1 or TRBD2 (5 bases each). Trimming removed 1 base from V and 9 bases from J, with 19 bases in between. The CDR3 has 16 amino acids. CDR1 is MNHEY, CDR2 SMNVEV, per germline (reference sequence). The CDR3 nucleotides read TGTGCCAGCAGTTTATTGGTGGGGCTAGCTCTCGGTGAGCAGTTCTTC. The encoded protein is CASSLLVGLALGEQFF.

The table lists this clonotype with many counts. The CDR3 nucleotides read TGCAGCGTTGAGTGGGGTCTCTTCTACAATGAGCAGTTCTTC. Protein sequence: CSVEWGLFYNEQFF. V gene TRBV29-1 combines with J gene TRBJ2-1; D gene ambiguous. CDR3 length: 14 residues. The ends were cut back, 3 bases at V and 3 bases at J, with 12 bases in the middle. In germline, CDR1 is SQVTM, CDR2 ANQGSEA.

This chain links TRBV19 with TRBJ1-5, with D perhaps TRBD1 (6 bases). CDR3 length equals 16 residues. Between the trimmed V and J ends, which lost 2 bases and 6 bases, there was a span of 17 bases. From germline, CDR1 is LNHDA and CDR2 SQIVND (reference sequence). The CDR3 nucleotides are TGTGCCAGTAGTATACGTAAGGGGGGCGCGGGTCAGCCCCAGCATTTT. This codes for CASSIRKGGAGQPQHF. Variable domain in full (rest from reference TRBV19 and TRBJ1-5): DGGITQSPKYLFRKEGQNVTLSCEQNLNHDAMYWYRQDPGQGLRLIYYSQIVNDFQKGDIAEGYSVSREKKESFPLTVTSAQKNPTAFYLCASSIRKGGAGQPQHFGDGTRLSIL.

At least ten counts were recorded for this clonotype. CDR3 DNA: TGTGCCAGCAGCCTTCTGCCGGGGGGGAACACTGAAGCTTTCTTT. It encodes CASSLLPGGNTEAFF. The chain uses TRBV7-9 and TRBJ1-1; TRBD1 might be the D (5 bases). CDR1 is SEHNR and CDR2 is FQNEAQ in the germline V gene (reference sequence). The CDR3 has 15 residues. V lost 5 bases, J lost 1 base, and 14 bases lay in between.

V gene TRBV19 combines with J gene TRBJ2-2, with 8 bases identical to TRBD2. Germline trimming cut 6 bases from V and 0 bases from J; bases unmatched to any gene: 6. Per germline, CDR1 LNHDA and CDR2 SQIVND (reference sequence). The length of the CDR3 is 16 residues. CDR3 bases: TGTGCCAGTAGCAGGACTAGCCGAACGAACACCGGGGAGCTGTTTTTT. Translation gives CASSRTSRTNTGELFF.

This clonotype was counted at least ten times. This chain joins TRBV14 and TRBJ2-3; no firm D call. Per germline, CDR1 SGHDN and CDR2 FVKESK. CDR3 size: 15 residues. Trimming removed 0 bases at V and 8 bases at J, with 15 bases between. The DNA of the CDR3 is TGTGCCAGCAGCCAAGATCTGGGCCCCCCCACTACGCAGTATTTT. This translates into CASSQDLGPPTTQYF.

This clonotype occurred many times. V usage is TRBV5-1 and J usage is TRBJ1-2; D might be TRBD1 (6 bases). CDR3 length: 15 residues. Trimming pared 0 bases from V and 4 bases from J, leaving 13 bases between. CDR1 SGHRS and CDR2 YFSETQ come from the germline V gene. CDR3 sequence (DNA): TGCGCCAGCAGCTTGGACGGGACACAATTCTATGGCTACACCTTC. Translating gives CASSLDGTQFYGYTF.

This clonotype has a count of ten or more. The gene calls are TRBV3-1 and TRBJ1-1; no clear D. Trimming left V 4 bases short and J 0 bases short, with 12 bases between. Per germline, CDR1 LGHDT and CDR2 YNNKEL (reference sequence). CDR3 length equals 15 residues. The DNA for the CDR3 is TGTGCCAGCAGCCCTCGCGTCGGGGTGAACACTGAAGCTTTCTTT. Translating gives CASSPRVGVNTEAFF.

This clonotype was seen repeatedly, ten times or more. This chain links TRBV27 with TRBJ1-5; 7 positions match TRBD1. The length of the CDR3 is 15 residues. Germline trimming cut 0 bases from V and 7 bases from J; bases unmatched to any gene: 6. CDR1 MNHEY and CDR2 SMNVEV come from the germline V gene (reference sequence). The CDR3 is CASSLSGGDQQPQHF. CDR3 coding DNA: TGTGCCAGCAGTTTATCAGGGGGCGATCAACAGCCCCAGCATTTT.

This clonotype showed up just a few times. The chain couples TRBV12-3 or TRBV12-4 to TRBJ2-7; 9 nucleotides match TRBD2. CDR3 length: 15 amino acids. J lost 3 bases, V lost 6 bases, and 9 bases had no gene match. The CDR3 DNA reads TGTGCCAGCAGGCCGGCTAGCGGGACCTTCTACGAGCAGTACTTC. It is translated as CASRPASGTFYEQYF.

Of note for this clonotype: This could be a read error, since a much larger clone is one nucleotide away. V and J are TRBV6-9 and TRBJ2-1; 8 bases are a match to TRBD2. Germline-derived CDR1 and CDR2 are MNHGY and SVAAGI. This CDR3 contains 13 residues. The V and J ends lost 8 bases and 9 bases, in that order; junction bases with no gene match: 9. CDR3 nucleotide sequence: TGTGCCAGCGGTTTTGGGGCGGGGGGTGAGCAGTTCTTC. Translation gives CASGFGAGGEQFF.

With regard to this clonotype: Being one base from a much bigger clone, this may be a read error. The chain joins TRBV7-9 to TRBJ2-1, with D possibly called TRBD1 or TRBD2 (5 bases each). The CDR3 sequence is 14 residues long. The V end was cut by 5 bases, the J end by 6 bases, with 14 bases between. Germline V lookup: CDR1 SEHNR, CDR2 FQNEAQ (reference sequence). The CDR3 coding sequence is TGTGCCAGCAGCCCCAGCTGGGGACGCAATGAGCAGTTCTTC. It translates to CASSPSWGRNEQFF.

In this sample, this clonotype turned up a few times. The chain links TRBV7-8 to TRBJ2-2; TRBD2 matches 10 bases. Germline V gene data show CDR1 as SGHVS and CDR2 as FQNEAQ. This CDR3 has 14 residues. With V trimmed by 4 bases and J by 6 bases, 2 bases remained unmatched. The CDR3 reads CASSSGLAPGELFF. CDR3 nucleotides: TGTGCCAGCAGCTCGGGACTAGCGCCCGGGGAGCTGTTTTTT.

The CDR3 bases are TGTGCCAGTAGTATAGTTAGCGGGAGGCGTTCGGGGGAGCTGTTTTTT. Translation: CASSIVSGRRSGELFF. The chain uses TRBV19 and TRBJ2-2; 10 nucleotides agree with TRBD2. The CDR3 totals 16 residues. Germline V gene sequence: CDR1 LNHDA, CDR2 SQIVND (reference sequence). Trimming cost V 1 base and J 8 bases; bases outside gene matches: 7.

This clonotype was observed at least ten times. V and J are TRBV20-1 and TRBJ1-1, with D hard to call. The CDR3 runs 13 residues. V was cut by 3 bases and J by 3 bases, with 11 bases left in between. From germline, CDR1 is DFQATT and CDR2 SNEGSKA (reference sequence). The CDR3 loop is CSASKGTYTEAFF. CDR3 coding DNA: TGCAGTGCTAGCAAGGGTACTTACACTGAAGCTTTCTTT.